These T cell receptor beta chains were read from a single sample in a study of beta chain features in type 1 diabetes. Sequencing used immunoSEQ multiplex PCR; TCRdb keeps in-frame clones, though not all of them. The repertoire holds around 190,000 clones, with roughly an eighth as singletons. Sequencing used central memory CD4+ T cells from blood. These receptors all come from a woman aged 18 to 35 in good health. CDR3s include the opening cysteine and the closing phenylalanine or tryptophan. The D gene is left open where the match is weak. Clone size appears in some rows only: once, few, many, or a class for an expanded clone.

j_call: TRBJ2-1; d_call: NA; clone_size: few; v_call: TRBV14; cdr3_aa: CASSQEVASSYNEQFF; cdr3_nt: TGTGCCAGCAGCCAAGAGGTAGCGAGCTCCTACAATGAGCAGTTCTTC
j_call: TRBJ2-7; d_call: NA; clone_size: few; v_call: TRBV5-1; cdr3_aa: CASSPGTRSYEQYF; cdr3_nt: TGCGCCAGCAGCCCCGGGACTCGCTCCTACGAGCAGTACTTC
j_call: TRBJ1-1; d_call: TRBD1; clone_size: few; v_call: TRBV5-1; cdr3_aa: CASSLDRGNGEAFF; cdr3_nt: TGCGCCAGCAGCTTGGACAGGGGTAACGGTGAAGCTTTCTTT
j_call: TRBJ2-1; d_call: TRBD2; clone_size: NA; v_call: TRBV29-1; cdr3_aa: CSIRTSGRASEQFF; cdr3_nt: TGCAGCATTCGGACTAGCGGGAGGGCCTCTGAGCAGTTCTTC
j_call: TRBJ2-7; d_call: TRBD2; clone_size: few; v_call: TRBV20-1; cdr3_aa: CSARGRDEQYF; cdr3_nt: TGCAGTGCTAGGGGGAGGGACGAGCAGTACTTC
j_call: TRBJ1-4; d_call: NA; clone_size: few; v_call: TRBV4-2; cdr3_aa: CASRPTGSRGEKLFF; cdr3_nt: TGTGCCAGCAGGCCTACAGGGTCCCGTGGTGAAAAACTGTTTTTT
j_call: TRBJ2-1; d_call: NA; clone_size: NA; v_call: TRBV7-2; cdr3_aa: CASSLEEGAPYNEQFF; cdr3_nt: TGTGCCAGCAGCTTAGAGGAGGGGGCGCCTTACAATGAGCAGTTCTTC
j_call: TRBJ2-1; d_call: TRBD1; clone_size: few; v_call: TRBV7-3; cdr3_aa: CASSSTGTAKSHEQFF; cdr3_nt: TGTGCCAGCAGCTCTACCGGGACAGCTAAGAGCCATGAGCAGTTCTTC
j_call: TRBJ2-7; d_call: NA; clone_size: NA; v_call: TRBV7-9; cdr3_aa: CASSLPRGETYEQYF; cdr3_nt: TGTGCCAGCAGCTTACCCAGGGGGGAGACCTACGAGCAGTACTTC
j_call: TRBJ2-7; d_call: NA; clone_size: many; v_call: TRBV14; cdr3_aa: CASSQGPGQYF; cdr3_nt: TGTGCCAGCAGCCAAGGGCCGGGACAGTACTTC
j_call: TRBJ2-3; d_call: NA; clone_size: few; v_call: TRBV29-1; cdr3_aa: CSVRPRLGTDTQYF; cdr3_nt: TGCAGCGTTCGCCCGAGACTAGGTACAGATACGCAGTATTTT
j_call: TRBJ1-5; d_call: NA; clone_size: NA; v_call: TRBV30; cdr3_aa: CAWSGANSNQPQHF; cdr3_nt: TGTGCCTGGAGTGGGGCTAATAGCAATCAGCCCCAGCATTTT
j_call: TRBJ2-6; d_call: NA; clone_size: NA; v_call: TRBV7-2; cdr3_aa: CASSRGQSSGANVLTF; cdr3_nt: TGTGCCAGCAGCCGAGGACAGAGCTCTGGGGCCAACGTCCTGACTTTC
j_call: TRBJ2-7; d_call: TRBD2; clone_size: few; v_call: TRBV20-1; cdr3_aa: CSAWGGYEQYF; cdr3_nt: TGCAGTGCCTGGGGGGGCTACGAGCAGTACTTC
j_call: TRBJ2-5; d_call: NA; clone_size: NA; v_call: TRBV4-2; cdr3_aa: CASSQGPTGIQETQYF; cdr3_nt: TGTGCCAGCAGCCAAGGCCCTACAGGGATCCAAGAGACCCAGTACTTC
j_call: TRBJ1-5; d_call: NA; clone_size: few; v_call: TRBV18; cdr3_aa: CASSPWQGSQPQHF; cdr3_nt: TGTGCCAGCTCACCGTGGCAGGGTAGTCAGCCCCAGCATTTT
j_call: TRBJ2-1; d_call: TRBD1; clone_size: NA; v_call: TRBV7-3; cdr3_aa: CASSDMTGTVPHLFF; cdr3_nt: TGTGCCAGCAGCGACATGACTGGGACAGTGCCCCATCTGTTCTTC
j_call: TRBJ2-7; d_call: TRBD1; clone_size: NA; v_call: TRBV12-5; cdr3_aa: CASGPGTGESYEQYF; cdr3_nt: TGTGCTAGTGGCCCTGGGACAGGGGAATCCTACGAGCAGTACTTC
j_call: TRBJ1-4; d_call: NA; clone_size: few; v_call: TRBV12-2; cdr3_aa: CASRLRGLTNEKLFF; cdr3_nt: TGTGCAAGTCGCTTAAGAGGGTTGACTAATGAAAAACTGTTTTTT
j_call: TRBJ1-1; d_call: NA; clone_size: NA; v_call: TRBV28; cdr3_aa: CASSSQEGALAEAFF; cdr3_nt: TGTGCCAGCAGTTCACAGGAGGGTGCACTCGCTGAAGCTTTCTTT
j_call: TRBJ1-3; d_call: NA; clone_size: few; v_call: TRBV9; cdr3_aa: CASSVAQIGNTIYF; cdr3_nt: TGTGCCAGCAGCGTAGCCCAGATTGGAAACACCATATATTTT
j_call: TRBJ1-2; d_call: NA; clone_size: few; v_call: TRBV23-1; cdr3_aa: CASSHPRGYGYTF; cdr3_nt: TGCGCCAGCAGTCACCCGAGGGGGTATGGCTACACCTTC
j_call: TRBJ2-5; d_call: TRBD2; clone_size: NA; v_call: TRBV7-2; cdr3_aa: CASSLAGGGETQYF; cdr3_nt: TGTGCCAGCAGTTTAGCGGGAGGCGGTGAGACCCAGTACTTC
j_call: TRBJ2-7; d_call: NA; clone_size: few; v_call: TRBV28; cdr3_aa: CASSSLTVTYEQYF; cdr3_nt: TGTGCCAGCAGTTCCCTCACAGTCACCTACGAGCAGTACTTC
j_call: TRBJ1-2; d_call: NA; clone_size: few; v_call: TRBV13; cdr3_aa: CASSLIDTAYGYTF; cdr3_nt: TGTGCCAGCAGCTTAATTGACACCGCGTATGGCTACACCTTC
j_call: TRBJ2-3; d_call: NA; clone_size: few; v_call: TRBV7-9; cdr3_aa: CASTYTDTQYF; cdr3_nt: TGTGCCAGCACCTACACAGATACGCAGTATTTT
j_call: TRBJ1-2; d_call: NA; clone_size: few; v_call: TRBV28; cdr3_aa: CATRSGVYGYTF; cdr3_nt: TGTGCCACCCGTTCGGGGGTCTATGGCTACACCTTC
j_call: TRBJ2-5; d_call: TRBD2; clone_size: NA; v_call: TRBV6-5; cdr3_aa: CASMGGETQYF; cdr3_nt: TGTGCCAGCATGGGGGGGGAGACCCAGTACTTC
j_call: TRBJ2-5; d_call: NA; clone_size: few; v_call: TRBV5-1; cdr3_aa: CASANGPGEGETQYF; cdr3_nt: TGCGCCAGCGCCAACGGTCCGGGAGAGGGAGAGACCCAGTACTTC
j_call: TRBJ2-7; d_call: TRBD2; clone_size: NA; v_call: TRBV29-1; cdr3_aa: CSARAGGKEYEQYF; cdr3_nt: TGCAGCGCCAGGGCGGGAGGAAAAGAGTACGAGCAGTACTTC
j_call: TRBJ1-5; d_call: NA; clone_size: NA; v_call: TRBV4-3; cdr3_aa: CASSQDPGPGQPQHF; cdr3_nt: TGCGCCAGCAGCCAAGATCCCGGGCCGGGGCAGCCCCAGCATTTT
j_call: TRBJ1-3; d_call: NA; clone_size: few; v_call: TRBV29-1; cdr3_aa: CSVRTHISSGNTIYF; cdr3_nt: TGCAGCGTCCGAACACACATAAGCTCTGGAAACACCATATATTTT
j_call: TRBJ2-3; d_call: NA; clone_size: NA; v_call: TRBV27; cdr3_aa: CASSLQADTQYF; cdr3_nt: TGTGCCAGCAGTTTACAGGCGGATACGCAGTATTTT
j_call: TRBJ1-4; d_call: TRBD1; clone_size: NA; v_call: TRBV29-1; cdr3_aa: CSVNTGGNEKLFF; cdr3_nt: TGCAGCGTTAATACAGGGGGCAATGAAAAACTGTTTTTT
j_call: TRBJ2-7; d_call: NA; clone_size: few; v_call: TRBV2; cdr3_aa: CASSESRVPLEQYF; cdr3_nt: TGTGCCAGCAGTGAATCCAGGGTGCCGCTCGAGCAGTACTTC
j_call: TRBJ2-7; d_call: TRBD2; clone_size: many; v_call: TRBV10-3; cdr3_aa: CAIRRDSGRAGEQYF; cdr3_nt: TGTGCCATCAGGAGGGATAGCGGGAGAGCAGGCGAGCAGTACTTC
j_call: TRBJ2-2; d_call: NA; clone_size: few; v_call: TRBV5-1; cdr3_aa: CASSLAVQANTGELFF; cdr3_nt: TGCGCCAGCAGCTTGGCCGTACAGGCGAACACCGGGGAGCTGTTTTTT
j_call: TRBJ1-5; d_call: NA; clone_size: NA; v_call: TRBV30; cdr3_aa: CAWSSSGQYNQPQHF; cdr3_nt: TGTGCCTGGAGTTCCTCTGGACAGTATAATCAGCCCCAGCATTTT
j_call: TRBJ2-7; d_call: NA; clone_size: NA; v_call: TRBV28; cdr3_aa: CASSTRVGEQYF; cdr3_nt: TGTGCCAGCAGTACTAGGGTCGGCGAGCAGTACTTC
j_call: TRBJ2-5; d_call: NA; clone_size: few; v_call: TRBV14; cdr3_aa: CASSQVGARGTQYF; cdr3_nt: TGTGCCAGCAGCCAAGTGGGAGCCCGGGGGACCCAGTACTTC
j_call: TRBJ2-5; d_call: TRBD1; clone_size: NA; v_call: TRBV2; cdr3_aa: CASSAQGAFETQYF; cdr3_nt: TGTGCCAGCAGTGCCCAGGGGGCATTCGAGACCCAGTACTTC
j_call: TRBJ2-1; d_call: TRBD2; clone_size: few; v_call: TRBV28; cdr3_aa: CASSNGLAGAYNEQFF; cdr3_nt: TGTGCCAGCAGCAACGGACTAGCGGGAGCCTACAATGAGCAGTTCTTC
j_call: TRBJ2-1; d_call: TRBD2; clone_size: few; v_call: TRBV4-1; cdr3_aa: CASSPYGLAGNEQFF; cdr3_nt: TGCGCCAGCAGCCCCTACGGACTAGCGGGGAATGAGCAGTTCTTC
j_call: TRBJ2-1; d_call: NA; clone_size: NA; v_call: TRBV10-3; cdr3_aa: CAITGLLNEQFF; cdr3_nt: TGTGCCATCACTGGACTGCTCAATGAGCAGTTCTTC
j_call: TRBJ1-2; d_call: TRBD1; clone_size: NA; v_call: TRBV30; cdr3_aa: CAWKRQGVGYTF; cdr3_nt: TGTGCCTGGAAACGACAGGGGGTTGGCTACACCTTC
j_call: TRBJ2-3; d_call: NA; clone_size: NA; v_call: TRBV7-9; cdr3_aa: CASSLFSDTQYF; cdr3_nt: TGTGCCAGCAGCTTATTCTCCGATACGCAGTATTTT
j_call: TRBJ2-3; d_call: TRBD1; clone_size: few; v_call: TRBV6-5; cdr3_aa: CASSYSTGGRDTQYF; cdr3_nt: TGTGCCAGCAGTTACTCGACAGGGGGTAGGGATACGCAGTATTTT
j_call: TRBJ2-2; d_call: NA; clone_size: few; v_call: TRBV29-1; cdr3_aa: CSVVGTGGSGELFF; cdr3_nt: TGCAGCGTTGTTGGGACTGGGGGATCCGGGGAGCTGTTTTTT
j_call: TRBJ2-7; d_call: NA; clone_size: few; v_call: TRBV6-5; cdr3_aa: CASSTTGRTDEQYF; cdr3_nt: TGTGCCAGCTCTACCACGGGACGGACAGACGAGCAGTACTTC
j_call: TRBJ2-3; d_call: NA; clone_size: few; v_call: TRBV28; cdr3_aa: CASSFGGSTDTQYF; cdr3_nt: TGTGCCAGCAGTTTTGGGGGGAGTACAGATACGCAGTATTTT